This T cell receptor beta chain was captured in a study of T cells in Graves' hyperthyroidism and ophthalmopathy. Regarding the study as a whole: Ophthalmopathy was predicted by the model a median of approximately 6.6 months ahead of onset.

CDR1 is SNHLY, CDR2 FYNNEI, per germline. The germline V and J ends were trimmed by 8 bases and 2 bases, with 16 bases remaining between them. The CDR3 loop spans 16 amino acids. TCR beta CDR3 regions were amplified from RNA. A set of HTBI primers served as the primers for a first-round RT-PCR of the TCR CDR3. TCRdb independently ran MiXCR on the multiplex PCR reads; one entry per CDR3 protein. The repertoire holds under 450,000 distinct CDR3 sequences, about a sixth seen once, with approximately 30% in the top ten. At least ten counts were recorded for this clonotype. What it recognizes is unknown. The sample comprised blood. The receptor comes from a woman aged 25-40 years with Graves' hyperthyroidism that later progressed to Graves' ophthalmopathy. The gene calls are TRBV2 and TRBJ2-6, with D possibly being TRBD1 or TRBD2 (7 bases each). CDR3 sequence (DNA): TGTGCCAGCGGGGGGCCAGGGGGGGCTGGGGCCAACGTCCTGACTTTC. The encoded protein is CASGGPGGAGANVLTF.